One and the same sample provided the 12 T cell receptor beta chains below, sequenced in a study of PD-L1 blockade in urothelial cancer. Clones were sequenced by immunoSEQ multiplex PCR, and TCRdb holds only the in-frame ones, with some missing. The table lists about 100,000 clones, about 90% of them singletons. Sequences were derived from PBMCs, sampled around atezolizumab (anti-PD-L1) treatment. The source is a woman older than 75 with urothelial cancer.

The chain couples TRBV29-1 to TRBJ2-3, with D hard to call. CDR3 size: 13 residues. Trimming pared 0 bases from V and 4 bases from J, leaving 8 bases between. Germline V CDR1 and CDR2: SQVTM, ANQGSEA. The CDR3 DNA reads TGCAGCGTTGAAGATCGTAGTCCAGATACGCAGTATTTT. This gives the protein CSVEDRSPDTQYF.

The J gene is TRBJ1-1, the V gene TRBV5-4; a weak D match, TRBD1 (6 bases). Trimming took off 4 bases at V and 3 bases at J, with 13 bases between the two ends. This CDR3 contains 14 residues. In germline, CDR1 is SGHNT, CDR2 YYREEE (reference sequence). The CDR3 is CASSGGARDTEAFF. Here the CDR3 DNA reads TGTGCCAGCAGCGGGGGGGCTCGGGACACTGAAGCTTTCTTT.

This chain links TRBV7-9 with TRBJ1-2; maybe TRBD1 (5 bases). Germline lookup yields CDR1 SEHNR and CDR2 FQNEAQ (reference sequence). CDR3 size: 12 residues. V lost 6 bases and J lost 8, with 13 bases in between. The CDR3, as DNA: TGTGCCAGCAGTGGGCAGGGAGGAGGCTACACCTTC. This codes for CASSGQGGGYTF.

V is TRBV6-5 and J is TRBJ2-1, with TRBD2 matching over 10 bases. V gave up 7 bases and J gave up 9 bases; unmatched junction bases: 9. The CDR3 has 14 amino acids. Per the germline V gene, CDR1 is MNHEY and CDR2 is SVGAGI. DNA for the CDR3: TGTGCCAGCACAAGGCTAGCGGGAGTAAGTGAGCAGTTCTTC. Translation gives CASTRLAGVSEQFF.

V gene TRBV19 combines with J gene TRBJ1-4; no definite D call. CDR1 is LNHDA, CDR2 SQIVND, per germline (reference sequence). The CDR3 sequence is 16 residues long. Trimming took off 5 bases at V and 8 bases at J, with 21 bases between the two ends. CDR3 nucleotides: TGTGCCAGTAGTGCCCCCCGCGGGGAGGATAGGGAAAAACTGTTTTTT. As protein: CASSAPRGEDREKLFF.

With respect to this clone: The sample contains more than one DNA sequence encoding this CDR3. This chain joins TRBV20-1 and TRBJ2-5; D is uncertain. This CDR3 contains 10 residues. Trimming took off 1 base at V and 5 bases at J, with 2 bases between the two ends. Germline CDR1 DFQATT, CDR2 SNEGSKA (reference sequence). The CDR3 region has the DNA TGCAGTGCTAGAGCTGAGACCCAGTACTTC. This encodes CSARAETQYF.

The rearrangement uses TRBV2 and TRBJ1-1, with 7 bases fitting TRBD1. The CDR3 totals 14 residues. V gave up 6 bases and J gave up 6 bases; unmatched junction bases: 10. CDR1 is SNHLY, CDR2 FYNNEI, per germline. The CDR3 coding sequence is TGTGCCAGCAGCCTCCGGGACAGAGTCGCTGAAGCTTTCTTT. This sequence encodes CASSLRDRVAEAFF.

The gene calls are TRBV30 and TRBJ2-7; TRBD2 might be the D (5 bases). V was trimmed by 0 bases and J by 2 bases, leaving 8 bases between them. In germline, CDR1 is GTSNPN, CDR2 SVGIG (reference sequence). The CDR3 is 13 amino acids. The CDR3 sequence: CAWSVSGTYEQYF. Here the CDR3 DNA reads TGTGCCTGGAGTGTATCCGGGACCTACGAGCAGTACTTC.

The chain recombines TRBV18 with TRBJ1-2, with D possibly matching TRBD1 (6 bases). Germline CDR1 KGHSH, CDR2 LQKENI. The CDR3 sequence is 14 residues long. Trimming left V 2 bases short and J 8 bases short, with 15 bases between. The CDR3 sequence is CASSPDTGWRGYTF. CDR3 coding DNA: TGTGCCAGCTCACCAGATACAGGGTGGCGAGGCTACACCTTC.

This rearrangement joins TRBV5-1 to TRBJ2-7; D might be TRBD2 (5 bases). This CDR3 contains 12 residues. The germline CDR1 and CDR2 sequences are SGHRS and YFSETQ. The V gene lost 5 bases and the J gene lost 4 bases, with 10 bases spanning the gap. Here the CDR3 reads CASSEREYEQYF. The CDR3 bases are TGCGCCAGCAGTGAGAGGGAATACGAGCAGTACTTC.

This clone was counted a few times. The V and J genes are TRBV30 and TRBJ2-1, with TRBD2 matching over 11 bases. The germline V gene has CDR1 GTSNPN and CDR2 SVGIG (reference sequence). V was pared by 4 bases and J by 3 bases, with 2 bases of the junction left unmatched. The length of the CDR3 is 14 residues. For the CDR3, the DNA is TGTGCCTGGAACCTAGCGGGAGGCTACAATGAGCAGTTCTTC. It is translated as CAWNLAGGYNEQFF.

With respect to this clone: This specimen includes other DNA sequences encoding the same CDR3. DNA for the CDR3: TGTGCCATCAGTACAGGGACAGGGGGCACAGATACGCAGTATTTT. It specifies CAISTGTGGTDTQYF. V and J are TRBV10-3 and TRBJ2-3; 10 bases line up with TRBD1. V shed 5 bases, J shed 1 base, and the junction held 3 bases outside the gene matches. The germline gives CDR1 ENHRY, CDR2 SYGVKD. This CDR3 is built from 15 residues.